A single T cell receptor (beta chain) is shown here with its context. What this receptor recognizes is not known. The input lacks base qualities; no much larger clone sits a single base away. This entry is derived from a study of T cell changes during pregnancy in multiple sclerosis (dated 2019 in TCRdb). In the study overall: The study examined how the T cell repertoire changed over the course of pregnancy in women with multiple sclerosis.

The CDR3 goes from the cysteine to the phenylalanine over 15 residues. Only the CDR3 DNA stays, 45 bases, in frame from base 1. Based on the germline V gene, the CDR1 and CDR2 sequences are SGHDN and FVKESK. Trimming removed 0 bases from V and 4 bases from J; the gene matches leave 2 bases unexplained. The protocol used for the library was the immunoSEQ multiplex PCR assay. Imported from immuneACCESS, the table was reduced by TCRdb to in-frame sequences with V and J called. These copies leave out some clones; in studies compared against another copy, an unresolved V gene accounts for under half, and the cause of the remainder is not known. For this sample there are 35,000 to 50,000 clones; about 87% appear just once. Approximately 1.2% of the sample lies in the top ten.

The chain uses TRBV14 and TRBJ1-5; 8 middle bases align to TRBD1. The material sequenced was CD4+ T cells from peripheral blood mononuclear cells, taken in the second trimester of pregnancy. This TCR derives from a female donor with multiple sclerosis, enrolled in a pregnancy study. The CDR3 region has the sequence CASSQEGQDNQPQHF. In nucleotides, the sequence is TGTGCCAGCAGCCAAGAGGGACAGGATAATCAGCCCCAGCATTTT.